Listed below are T cell receptor beta chains from one sample, sequenced in a study of Graves' ophthalmopathy and Graves' hyperthyroidism. One entry per CDR3 protein results from TCRdb running MiXCR on the multiplex PCR reads. The profile shows some 520,000 distinct CDR3 sequences, about 15% of them singletons. Sequenced: blood. These receptors all come from a woman under 40 with Graves' ophthalmopathy. Each CDR3 is given with its conserved first and last residue. The D gene is left open where the match is weak. Clone size appears in some rows only: once, few, many, or a class for an expanded clone.

D gene	clone size	V gene	J gene	CDR3 protein	CDR3 DNA
NA	NA	TRBV30	TRBJ1-5	CAWSNPWGYQPQHF	TGTGCCTGGAGTAACCCTTGGGGGTATCAGCCCCAGCATTTT
TRBD1	many	TRBV12-3/TRBV12-4	TRBJ2-6	CASRPRDRRSGANVLTF	TGTGCCAGCAGGCCCCGGGACAGGAGATCTGGGGCCAACGTCCTGACTTTC
NA	many	TRBV6-1	TRBJ2-5	CASRPRALVWTQYF	TGTGCCAGCAGACCCCGGGCCCTAGTCTGGACCCAGTACTTC
NA	many	TRBV27	TRBJ1-1	CASSPQGGWKAFF	TGTGCCAGCAGTCCACAGGGCGGTTGGAAAGCTTTCTTT
NA	many	TRBV20-1	TRBJ1-5	CSVQTGHQPQHF	TGCAGTGTTCAGACTGGGCATCAGCCCCAGCATTTT
NA	NA	TRBV30	TRBJ1-1	CAWNRDLDTEAFF	TGTGCCTGGAACAGGGATCTCGACACTGAAGCTTTCTTT
NA	many	TRBV6-1	TRBJ2-7	CASTRGGQGPYEQYF	TGTGCCAGCACCCGAGGTGGGCAGGGACCCTACGAGCAGTACTTC
NA	many	TRBV3-1	TRBJ2-7	CASSQEVLYEQYF	TGTGCCAGCAGCCAAGAGGTACTCTACGAGCAGTACTTC
NA	many	TRBV12-3/TRBV12-4	TRBJ2-7	CASSLSWRPSYEQYF	TGTGCCAGCAGTTTATCCTGGCGGCCTTCCTACGAGCAGTACTTC
NA	few	TRBV6-1	TRBJ1-5	CASKTGGSVWPQHF	TGTGCCAGCAAAACGGGGGGTTCCGTTTGGCCCCAGCATTTT
TRBD1	many	TRBV29-1	TRBJ1-1	CSVRDRGRSEAFF	TGCAGCGTTAGGGACAGGGGGCGAAGTGAAGCTTTCTTT
NA	NA	TRBV18	TRBJ2-2	CASSPLLASNTGELFF	TGTGCCAGCTCACCGTTGCTAGCTTCGAACACCGGGGAGCTGTTTTTT
NA	NA	TRBV11-2	TRBJ2-2	CASTPLRSGWDTGELFF	TGTGCCAGCACCCCGTTACGATCGGGTTGGGACACCGGGGAGCTGTTTTTT
NA	many	TRBV7-9	TRBJ2-7	CASSLGRDTYEQYF	TGTGCCAGCAGCTTAGGTCGGGATACCTACGAGCAGTACTTC
NA	NA	TRBV11-2	TRBJ1-1	CASSSTQWDAFF	TGTGCCAGCAGCTCCACTCAGTGGGACGCTTTCTTT
NA	NA	TRBV18	TRBJ2-2	CASSPLGFGGELFF	TGTGCCAGCTCACCACTTGGGTTCGGCGGGGAGCTGTTTTTT
NA	many	TRBV28	TRBJ2-2	CASRPALQGTGELFF	TGTGCCAGCAGGCCAGCCCTACAGGGCACCGGGGAGCTGTTTTTT
TRBD2	many	TRBV28	TRBJ2-5	CASSFPAGVETQYF	TGTGCCAGCAGTTTTCCAGCGGGAGTGGAGACCCAGTACTTC
NA	NA	TRBV30	TRBJ2-7	CAWSDGDRGSTLYEQYF	TGTGCCTGGAGTGATGGGGATCGGGGGTCCACGCTGTACGAGCAGTACTTC
TRBD1	many	TRBV20-1	TRBJ2-7	CSTQGASAYEQYF	TGCAGTACCCAGGGGGCATCGGCCTACGAGCAGTACTTC
TRBD2	many	TRBV5-1	TRBJ2-7	CASSHMQRGYEQYF	TGCGCCAGCAGCCACATGCAGCGGGGTTACGAGCAGTACTTC
TRBD1	many	TRBV6-2/TRBV6-3	TRBJ2-7	CASSFRRWTGRFSYEQYF	TGTGCCAGCAGTTTCCGACGGTGGACAGGGAGGTTTAGCTACGAGCAGTACTTC
TRBD2	many	TRBV20-1	TRBJ2-7	CSGGLAGGGTYEQYF	TGCAGTGGGGGACTAGCGGGAGGAGGGACCTACGAGCAGTACTTC
NA	many	TRBV7-8	TRBJ2-5	CASSKRPLGQAGGTQYF	TGTGCCAGCAGCAAACGCCCTCTCGGACAGGCGGGAGGGACCCAGTACTTC
NA	few	TRBV4-1	TRBJ2-2	CASSQDPKELNTGELFF	TGCGCCAGCAGCCAAGATCCCAAGGAATTGAACACCGGGGAGCTGTTTTTT
NA	few	TRBV12-3/TRBV12-4	TRBJ2-5	CASSFGGRQETQYF	TGTGCCAGCAGTTTTGGGGGTCGCCAAGAGACCCAGTACTTC
TRBD1	few	TRBV5-1	TRBJ2-7	CAKTPADRAYEQYF	TGCGCCAAGACTCCCGCCGACAGGGCTTACGAGCAGTACTTC
TRBD1	many	TRBV27	TRBJ2-4	CASSLSRDRVLLGNIQYF	TGTGCCAGCAGTTTATCGAGGGACAGGGTCCTCTTAGGAAACATTCAGTACTTC
NA	few	TRBV19	TRBJ1-2	CASSRAGGYTF	TGTGCCAGTAGTCGAGCTGGTGGCTACACCTTC
NA	many	TRBV12-3/TRBV12-4	TRBJ1-5	CASSLAGSQPQHF	TGTGCCAGCAGTTTAGCCGGGAGTCAGCCCCAGCATTTT
NA	few	TRBV2	TRBJ2-4	CASSGQKNIKYF	TGTGCCAGCAGTGGACAGAAAAACATTAAGTACTTC
TRBD1	many	TRBV10-3	TRBJ2-7	CAITTGGPNFYEQYF	TGTGCCATCACAACAGGGGGCCCAAACTTCTACGAGCAGTACTTC
NA	many	TRBV6-1	TRBJ2-2	CASGHQGRAGELFF	TGTGCCAGCGGACACCAGGGTCGGGCCGGGGAGCTGTTTTTT
NA	NA	TRBV2	TRBJ1-1	CASSVSSEAFF	TGTGCCAGCAGTGTGAGCTCCGAAGCTTTCTTT
NA	NA	TRBV11-2	TRBJ2-2	CASSPRTAMNTGELFF	TGTGCCAGCAGCCCACGGACGGCGATGAACACCGGGGAGCTGTTTTTT
TRBD1	many	TRBV10-3	TRBJ1-2	CATYRRGTGVPLGGYTF	TGTGCCACCTACAGAAGGGGGACAGGGGTACCGTTGGGTGGCTACACCTTC
NA	few	TRBV4-2	TRBJ2-5	CASSQEASWGKETQYF	TGTGCCAGCAGCCAAGAGGCTAGCTGGGGAAAAGAGACCCAGTACTTC
NA	many	TRBV28	TRBJ2-7	CASSFSPPPPYEQYF	TGTGCCAGCAGTTTCTCTCCTCCCCCCCCCTACGAGCAGTACTTC
NA	many	TRBV28	TRBJ1-5	CASSSKGGHQPQHF	TGTGCCAGCAGTTCCAAAGGAGGCCATCAGCCCCAGCATTTT
NA	many	TRBV11-2	TRBJ1-2	CASSLTLPGRPYGYTF	TGTGCCAGCAGCTTAACCCTTCCGGGACGGCCCTATGGCTACACCTTC
NA	many	TRBV6-1	TRBJ2-7	CASSELQPLGEQYF	TGTGCCAGCAGTGAATTACAGCCCCTAGGTGAGCAGTACTTC
TRBD2	many	TRBV6-5	TRBJ2-5	CASSWPGLAPQYF	TGTGCCAGCAGTTGGCCGGGACTAGCCCCTCAGTACTTC
TRBD2	few	TRBV27	TRBJ2-2	CASSHPGLAGPAGTGELFF	TGTGCCAGCAGTCACCCGGGACTAGCGGGGCCCGCGGGCACCGGGGAGCTGTTTTTT
NA	many	TRBV2	TRBJ2-7	CASIVGSPYEQYF	TGTGCCAGCATCGTGGGATCTCCCTACGAGCAGTACTTC
TRBD1	many	TRBV6-1	TRBJ2-7	CASSPDRTAYEQYF	TGTGCCAGCAGCCCGGACAGGACAGCCTACGAGCAGTACTTC
TRBD2	many	TRBV18	TRBJ2-5	CASSPPQRTSLETQYF	TGTGCCAGCTCACCACCTCAGAGGACTAGCCTGGAGACCCAGTACTTC
NA	many	TRBV12-3/TRBV12-4	TRBJ2-2	CASSPTTAGELFF	TGTGCCAGCAGCCCTACTACCGCCGGGGAGCTGTTTTTT
TRBD1	many	TRBV30	TRBJ2-7	CAARARTGWSHEQYF	TGTGCCGCTAGAGCGCGGACAGGGTGGTCCCACGAGCAGTACTTC
TRBD1	many	TRBV24-1	TRBJ2-4	CATSDGTGLAKNIQYF	TGTGCCACCAGTGATGGGACAGGACTAGCCAAAAACATTCAGTACTTC
TRBD2	many	TRBV6-2/TRBV6-3	TRBJ2-2	CASSYPSRGASGGTPGELFF	TGTGCCAGCAGTTATCCCTCAAGAGGTGCTAGCGGGGGGACTCCCGGGGAGCTGTTTTTT
TRBD1	many	TRBV29-1	TRBJ1-2	CSVTGTGDYGYTF	TGCAGCGTCACCGGGACAGGGGACTATGGCTACACCTTC
NA	many	TRBV2	TRBJ1-3	CASTPRGITGNTIYF	TGTGCCAGCACCCCGAGGGGTATTACTGGAAACACCATATATTTT
NA	many	TRBV29-1	TRBJ2-5	CSGGQHQGSQYF	TGCAGCGGTGGACAGCACCAGGGGTCCCAGTACTTC
NA	many	TRBV12-3/TRBV12-4	TRBJ1-2	CASSQGTGYTF	TGTGCCAGCAGTCAGGGGACAGGCTACACCTTC
TRBD1	many	TRBV11-1	TRBJ2-2	CASRRSGTGNTGELFF	TGTGCCAGCAGAAGATCAGGGACAGGGAACACCGGGGAGCTGTTTTTT